The 8 T cell receptor beta chains listed next were all sequenced from one sample in a study of breast tumors, draining lymph nodes, adjacent tissues. MiXCR was run by TCRdb on the multiplex PCR reads, yielding one entry per CDR3 protein. The sample contains just under 65,000 distinct CDR3 sequences, 45% to 65% of which appear only once. The specimen sequenced was breast tumor tissue. The receptors shown here come from a female donor with breast cancer. Some clones in this sample may be carry-over from other donors' samples.

This clonotype has ten or more counts. This sequence joins TRBV18 and TRBJ1-5, with D hard to call. Per the germline V gene, CDR1 is KGHSH and CDR2 is LQKENI. The V gene lost 5 bases and the J gene lost 2 bases, with 16 bases spanning the gap. The CDR3 covers 16 residues. The CDR3 protein is CASSSAPVIGNQPQHF. DNA for the CDR3: TGTGCCAGCTCATCTGCTCCCGTCATTGGCAATCAGCCCCAGCATTTT.

The rearrangement uses TRBV7-3 and TRBJ2-1; 12 nucleotides match TRBD2. Germline V CDR1 and CDR2: SGHTA, FQGTGA. V lost 9 bases to trimming and J lost 5 bases; unmatched junction nucleotides: 11. The CDR3 totals 16 residues. This CDR3 is CARRATSGRSDNEQFF. CDR3 nucleotides: TGTGCCAGGAGAGCTACTAGCGGGAGGTCCGACAATGAGCAGTTCTTC.

Details on this clonotype: A single base separates this from a much larger clone, so it may be a read error. This sequence joins TRBV19 and TRBJ1-1; TRBD1 matches at 8 bases. In germline, CDR1 is LNHDA, CDR2 SQIVND (reference sequence). V lost 7 bases, J lost 0 bases, and 10 bases stayed unmatched. The CDR3 spans 16 residues. Here the CDR3 reads CASNTDRELVNTEAFF. CDR3 nucleotide sequence: TGTGCCAGTAATACGGACAGGGAGCTGGTGAACACTGAAGCTTTCTTT.

The rearrangement joins TRBV10-2 to TRBJ2-1; 8 bases map to TRBD1. After removal of 6 bases from V and 9 bases from J, the junction contained 10 bases not matched to a gene. The CDR3 runs 14 residues. CDR1 is WSHSY, CDR2 SAAADI, per germline. CDR3 sequence: CASSSDRDEGEQFF. The CDR3 DNA reads as TGCGCCAGCAGCTCGGACAGGGACGAGGGTGAGCAGTTCTTC.

This clonotype has a count of ten or more. The V gene is TRBV7-6, the J gene TRBJ1-1; D remains unclear. Trimming took off 2 bases at V and 5 bases at J, with 12 bases between the two ends. The CDR3 contains 14 residues. CDR1 is SGHVS and CDR2 is FNYEAQ in the germline V gene. CDR3 region: CASSLSPRRTEAFF. The CDR3 region has the DNA TGTGCCAGCAGCTTATCACCACGGCGAACTGAAGCTTTCTTT.

The table lists this clonotype with a few counts. The V gene is TRBV25-1, the J gene TRBJ2-1, with 7 bases that match TRBD2. The CDR3 length is 17 residues. V was clipped by 7 bases and J by 0 bases; unmatched bases: 12. Looked up from germline, CDR1 is MGHDK and CDR2 is SYGVNS. The CDR3 loop is CASTPAVGGSSYNEQFF. In DNA form, the CDR3 reads TGTGCCAGCACTCCGGCCGTGGGCGGGAGCTCCTACAATGAGCAGTTCTTC.

The genes are TRBV7-9 and TRBJ1-2; D unclear. CDR1 SEHNR and CDR2 FQNEAQ come from the germline V gene (reference sequence). Trimming shortened V by 4 bases and J by 0 bases, and 0 bases separated the two germline ends. The CDR3 contains 11 residues. Here the CDR3 DNA reads TGTGCCAGCAGCTCTAACTATGGCTACACCTTC. This gives the protein CASSSNYGYTF.

On this clonotype itself: This may be a read error: a much more frequent sequence differs by one nucleotide. CDR3: CAGSLGGGPIETQYF. CDR3 sequence (DNA): TGTGCCGGCAGCCTAGGGGGAGGGCCTATTGAGACCCAGTACTTC. The rearrangement joins TRBV6-1 to TRBJ2-5; maybe TRBD2 (7 bases). The CDR3 length is 15 residues. The germline CDR1 and CDR2 sequences are MNHNS and SASEGT.